Listed here are 10 T cell receptor beta chains from one sample, sequenced in a study of blood T cell repertoires in COVID-19. The table came from immunoSEQ multiplex PCR; TCRdb's copy has only in-frame clones and leaves some out. The repertoire holds approximately 85,000 clones, with more than 80% as singletons. Material: peripheral blood. The receptors were gathered from a human donor in a cohort sampled during active COVID-19.

The gene calls are TRBV7-8 and TRBJ1-4; the match to TRBD1 covers 8 bases. Per the germline V gene, CDR1 is SGHVS and CDR2 is FQNEAQ. The J segment lost 3 bases and the V segment lost 5 bases, leaving 14 bases of the junction unmatched. This CDR3 contains 18 residues. The CDR3 spells CASSPQQGVRGANEKLFF. Here the CDR3 DNA reads TGTGCCAGCAGCCCCCAACAGGGGGTGAGAGGGGCTAATGAAAAACTGTTTTTT.

The V gene is TRBV7-9, the J gene TRBJ2-2, with 11 bases aligning to TRBD1. The CDR3 spans 15 residues. The J segment lost 6 bases and the V segment lost 6 bases, leaving 6 bases of the junction unmatched. In germline, CDR1 is SEHNR, CDR2 FQNEAQ (reference sequence). The CDR3 DNA is TGTGCCAGCAGAGAAGGGACAGGGGGACCCGGGGAGCTGTTTTTT. It yields the protein CASREGTGGPGELFF.

This chain links TRBV12-5 with TRBJ2-3, with 7 bases lining up with TRBD2. Germline V gene lookup returns CDR1 LGHNT and CDR2 FRNRAP. CDR3 size: 13 residues. V was pared by 7 bases and J by 5 bases, with 6 bases of the junction left unmatched. The CDR3 loop is CASVIGGGDTQYF. The CDR3 nucleotides are TGTGCTAGTGTCATTGGGGGGGGAGATACGCAGTATTTT.

The rearrangement joins TRBV30 to TRBJ1-2, with 7 bases that match TRBD1. The CDR3 has 15 residues. V shed 4 bases, J shed 4 bases, and the junction held 12 bases outside the gene matches. Germline V gene lookup returns CDR1 GTSNPN and CDR2 SVGIG (reference sequence). CDR3 in DNA: TGTGCCTGGATTACAGGCTTAAGGGGGCTCTATGGCTACACCTTC. Amino acids: CAWITGLRGLYGYTF.

The genes are TRBV15 and TRBJ1-3, with 8 positions matching TRBD1. Trimming took 3 bases from V and 0 from J; bases not matched to a gene: 7. The CDR3 is made up of 17 amino acids. Germline V gives CDR1 LNHNV, CDR2 YYDKDF (reference sequence). The CDR3 DNA is TGTGCCACCAGCAGGCCAGGGGGCCCTTCCTCTGGAAACACCATATATTTT. This gives the protein CATSRPGGPSSGNTIYF. The entire variable domain, with the rest obtained from reference TRBV15 and TRBJ1-3, is as follows: DAMVIQNPRYQVTQFGKPVTLSCSQTLNHNVMYWYQQKSSQAPKLLFHYYDKDFNNEADTPDNFQSRRPNTSFCFLDIRSPGLGDTAMYLCATSRPGGPSSGNTIYFGEGSWLTVV.

The rearrangement joins TRBV24-1 to TRBJ2-7; 10 bases agree with TRBD1. This CDR3 comprises 15 residues. V trimming: 2 bases; J trimming: 5 bases; junction bases outside the gene matches: 5. Germline V gene data show CDR1 as KGHDR and CDR2 as SFDVKD. Here the CDR3 DNA reads TGTGCCACCAGTGATTCGACCGGGACAGGGGACGAGCAGTACTTC. Protein: CATSDSTGTGDEQYF.

The chain is built from TRBV6-1 and TRBJ1-1; D unclear. This CDR3 spans 15 amino acids. Germline CDR1 is MNHNS and CDR2 is SASEGT. V gave up 3 bases and J gave up 1 base, with 12 bases separating them. The CDR3 reads CASSELGSGNTEAFF. CDR3 bases: TGTGCCAGCAGTGAGTTGGGGAGCGGGAACACTGAAGCTTTCTTT.

The CDR3 DNA follows: TGTGCCAGCAGTGAAGCTTCCGCAGGGAAGCGCGAGCAGTACTTC. Encoded protein: CASSEASAGKREQYF. The V call is TRBV6-1, the J call TRBJ2-7, with D perhaps matching TRBD1 (5 bases). The CDR3 runs to 15 residues. Germline assignment: CDR1 MNHNS and CDR2 SASEGT. The V gene lost 0 bases and the J gene lost 6 bases, with 15 bases spanning the gap.

The rearrangement uses TRBV6-1 and TRBJ2-7, with 7 bases matching TRBD1. There are 17 residues in the CDR3. Germline values: CDR1 MNHNS, CDR2 SASEGT. The V gene end was trimmed by 2 bases and the J gene end by 3 bases; junction bases not matched to a gene: 13. In DNA, the CDR3 is TGTGCCAGCAGTGAACCCGACGGGACAGCGTGGCTCTACGAGCAGTACTTC. This gives the protein CASSEPDGTAWLYEQYF.

This clone was seen once. The rearrangement uses TRBV7-8 and TRBJ1-2; no clear D. CDR1 SGHVS and CDR2 FQNEAQ come from the germline V gene. The V end was cut by 3 bases, the J end by 4 bases, with 9 bases between. The CDR3 has 13 residues. CDR3 sequence (DNA): TGTGCCAGCAGCTTTCGGGATCTCTATGGCTACACCTTC. Amino acids: CASSFRDLYGYTF.